This is a list of T cell receptor beta chains from one sample in a study of blood T cell repertoires in COVID-19. TCRdb's table, derived via immunoSEQ multiplex PCR, lists solely in-frame clones and lacks some. The sample lists 70,000 to 95,000 clones; just over 90% were seen once. Source material: peripheral blood. These receptors were collected from a woman in her forties or fifties in a cohort sampled during active COVID-19. The CDR3 runs from the conserved cysteine through the conserved F or W. A D gene is named only where the DNA matches it firmly. Clone size is shown for a subset of rows, as once, few, many or a class of expanded clone.

clone size: -; D gene: -; V gene: TRBV3-1/TRBV3-2; J gene: TRBJ1-2; CDR3 DNA: TGTGCCAGCAGCCAAGTCAGGGGTGCGGACTATGGCTACACCTTC; CDR3 protein: CASSQVRGADYGYTF
clone size: -; D gene: -; V gene: TRBV2; J gene: TRBJ2-4; CDR3 DNA: TGTGCCAGCCGGGGGAACAACATTCAGTACTTC; CDR3 protein: CASRGNNIQYF
clone size: -; D gene: -; V gene: TRBV18; J gene: TRBJ2-2; CDR3 DNA: TGTGCCAGCTCACCAGGGCAGAGATCCACCGGGGAGCTGTTTTTT; CDR3 protein: CASSPGQRSTGELFF
clone size: -; D gene: -; V gene: TRBV5-6; J gene: TRBJ2-7; CDR3 DNA: TGTGCCAGCAGCCGATACGAGGGGGGGTTCCTCGAGCAGTACTTC; CDR3 protein: CASSRYEGGFLEQYF
clone size: few; D gene: TRBD1; V gene: TRBV27; J gene: TRBJ2-7; CDR3 DNA: TGTGCCAGCAGTGTGCAGGGACAGGGGGCGGGAGAGCAGTACTTC; CDR3 protein: CASSVQGQGAGEQYF
clone size: -; D gene: -; V gene: TRBV19; J gene: TRBJ2-7; CDR3 DNA: TGTGCCAGTAGTCCAGGGGCGCACTCCTACGAGCAGTACTTC; CDR3 protein: CASSPGAHSYEQYF
clone size: -; D gene: TRBD2; V gene: TRBV13; J gene: TRBJ2-3; CDR3 DNA: TGTGCCAGCAGGACGGGACTACCCGGCACAGATACGCAGTATTTT; CDR3 protein: CASRTGLPGTDTQYF
clone size: once; D gene: TRBD1; V gene: TRBV5-4; J gene: TRBJ1-2; CDR3 DNA: TGTGCCAGCAGCTACCGACAGGGGATGGGCGGCTACACCTTC; CDR3 protein: CASSYRQGMGGYTF
clone size: -; D gene: TRBD1; V gene: TRBV7-9; J gene: TRBJ1-4; CDR3 DNA: TGTGCCAGCAGCTTAGGTGGGACAGATAATGAAAAACTGTTTTTT; CDR3 protein: CASSLGGTDNEKLFF
clone size: once; D gene: TRBD2; V gene: TRBV2; J gene: TRBJ2-2; CDR3 DNA: TGTGCCAGCAGGGAACTAGCGGGGGGCTACACCGGGGAGCTGTTTTTT; CDR3 protein: CASRELAGGYTGELFF
clone size: -; D gene: -; V gene: TRBV9; J gene: TRBJ1-1; CDR3 DNA: TGTGCCAGCAGCGAAGGGGTGAACACTGAAGCTTTCTTT; CDR3 protein: CASSEGVNTEAFF
clone size: -; D gene: TRBD1; V gene: TRBV11-2; J gene: TRBJ1-4; CDR3 DNA: TGTGCCAGTGGGACAGGCGAAAGAAAACTGTTTTTT; CDR3 protein: CASGTGERKLFF
clone size: -; D gene: -; V gene: TRBV19; J gene: TRBJ2-7; CDR3 DNA: TGTGCCAGTAGTCCCGGAGCTTTGAACTACGAGCAGTACTTC; CDR3 protein: CASSPGALNYEQYF
clone size: -; D gene: -; V gene: TRBV6-6; J gene: TRBJ1-5; CDR3 DNA: TGTGCCAGCAGTTCCCGGACAGTTTATAGCAATCAGCCCCAGCATTTT; CDR3 protein: CASSSRTVYSNQPQHF
clone size: -; D gene: TRBD2; V gene: TRBV5-1; J gene: TRBJ2-7; CDR3 DNA: TGCGCCAGCAGCGACTCCGGGGGGGCCTACGAGCAGTACTTC; CDR3 protein: CASSDSGGAYEQYF
clone size: -; D gene: TRBD1; V gene: TRBV3-1/TRBV3-2; J gene: TRBJ1-4; CDR3 DNA: TGTGCCAGCAGTCTGGACAGGGGCGCTGAAAAACTGTTTTTT; CDR3 protein: CASSLDRGAEKLFF
clone size: -; D gene: TRBD1; V gene: TRBV7-9; J gene: TRBJ2-7; CDR3 DNA: TGTGCCAGCAGGGACCCGGGACAGGGTGGAGACGAGCAGTACTTC; CDR3 protein: CASRDPGQGGDEQYF
clone size: -; D gene: TRBD1; V gene: TRBV24-1; J gene: TRBJ1-5; CDR3 DNA: TGTGCCACCAGTGATTCAGCGACAGGGGGTATGGGCAATCAGCCCCAGCATTTT; CDR3 protein: CATSDSATGGMGNQPQHF
clone size: -; D gene: -; V gene: TRBV21-1; J gene: TRBJ2-2; CDR3 DNA: TGTGCCAGCAGCAAAGGAACTAGCGGGAGTGGCAACACCGGGGAGCTGTTTTTT; CDR3 protein: CASSKGTSGSGNTGELFF
clone size: -; D gene: -; V gene: TRBV6-2/TRBV6-3; J gene: TRBJ1-2; CDR3 DNA: TGTGCCAGCAGTTACCTTAAACGGTGGCCGCGGGGCGGCTACACCTTC; CDR3 protein: CASSYLKRWPRGGYTF
clone size: -; D gene: -; V gene: TRBV5-4; J gene: TRBJ1-1; CDR3 DNA: TGTGCCAGCAGCTTGCGGTATGGAGACACTGAAGCTTTCTTT; CDR3 protein: CASSLRYGDTEAFF
clone size: -; D gene: -; V gene: TRBV19; J gene: TRBJ2-5; CDR3 DNA: TGTGCCAGTAGCAAGGGGGTGAAAGAGACCCAGTACTTC; CDR3 protein: CASSKGVKETQYF
clone size: -; D gene: TRBD1; V gene: TRBV4-1; J gene: TRBJ1-3; CDR3 DNA: TGCGCCAGCAGCCAAGAGGGACAGGGAGCCTCTGGAAACACCATATATTTT; CDR3 protein: CASSQEGQGASGNTIYF
clone size: -; D gene: -; V gene: TRBV7-8; J gene: TRBJ2-7; CDR3 DNA: TGTGCCAGCAGCTTAGCAGACTTCCGGATGGCCTACGAGCAGTACTTC; CDR3 protein: CASSLADFRMAYEQYF
clone size: -; D gene: TRBD2; V gene: TRBV11-3; J gene: TRBJ2-5; CDR3 DNA: TGTGCCAGCAGCCCGACGAGGCGGGGGAAAGAGACCCAGTACTTC; CDR3 protein: CASSPTRRGKETQYF
clone size: -; D gene: -; V gene: TRBV3-1/TRBV3-2; J gene: TRBJ1-2; CDR3 DNA: TGTGCCAGCAGCCAAGGTGGGACAATCGGCTACACCTTC; CDR3 protein: CASSQGGTIGYTF
clone size: -; D gene: -; V gene: TRBV7-3; J gene: TRBJ1-1; CDR3 DNA: TGTGCCAGCAGCTTAGCGGAGAGGACTGAAGCTTTCTTT; CDR3 protein: CASSLAERTEAFF
clone size: -; D gene: TRBD2; V gene: TRBV5-1; J gene: TRBJ2-3; CDR3 DNA: TGCGCCAGCAGCTTGGGACTAGCGGTCACCACAGATACGCAGTATTTT; CDR3 protein: CASSLGLAVTTDTQYF
clone size: -; D gene: -; V gene: TRBV5-1; J gene: TRBJ1-1; CDR3 DNA: TGCGCCAGCAGCCCAGGGAACACTGAAGCTTTCTTT; CDR3 protein: CASSPGNTEAFF
clone size: -; D gene: TRBD2; V gene: TRBV2; J gene: TRBJ2-7; CDR3 DNA: TGTGCCAGTAAAGCGGGAGAGTACTACGAGCAGTACTTC; CDR3 protein: CASKAGEYYEQYF
clone size: -; D gene: -; V gene: TRBV7-9; J gene: TRBJ1-3; CDR3 DNA: TGTGCCAGCAGCTTGTCTCTTTACACCATATATTTT; CDR3 protein: CASSLSLYTIYF
clone size: -; D gene: -; V gene: TRBV19; J gene: TRBJ2-5; CDR3 DNA: TGTGCCAGTAGTAGGGGAGGACGGAACCGGGAGACCCAGTACTTC; CDR3 protein: CASSRGGRNRETQYF
clone size: -; D gene: -; V gene: TRBV7-8; J gene: TRBJ1-2; CDR3 DNA: TGTGCCAGCAGCTTAGGAGGGCGGGGGCGGAACTATGGCTACACCTTC; CDR3 protein: CASSLGGRGRNYGYTF
clone size: few; D gene: -; V gene: TRBV3-1/TRBV3-2; J gene: TRBJ1-1; CDR3 DNA: TGTGCCAGCAGCCAAGTGAGCACCGAAAGGCGGGGTAAAGCTTTCTTT; CDR3 protein: CASSQVSTERRGKAFF
clone size: -; D gene: TRBD2; V gene: TRBV28; J gene: TRBJ2-1; CDR3 DNA: TGTGCCAGCCTCGTAGGGGGGGCCTTAGCGGGACTAACCTACAATGAGCAGTTCTTC; CDR3 protein: CASLVGGALAGLTYNEQFF
clone size: few; D gene: -; V gene: TRBV11-2; J gene: TRBJ2-1; CDR3 DNA: TGTGCCAGCAGCTGGCGGGTTGGGTCAGATGAGCAGTTCTTC; CDR3 protein: CASSWRVGSDEQFF
clone size: -; D gene: TRBD1; V gene: TRBV6-5; J gene: TRBJ1-2; CDR3 DNA: TGTGCCAGCAGAGGGACAGGGATTAACTATGGCTACACCTTC; CDR3 protein: CASRGTGINYGYTF
clone size: once; D gene: -; V gene: TRBV12-3/TRBV12-4; J gene: TRBJ1-1; CDR3 DNA: TGTGCCAGCAGTACCCTAGCACACGAAGCTTTCTTT; CDR3 protein: CASSTLAHEAFF
clone size: -; D gene: -; V gene: TRBV11-3; J gene: TRBJ2-1; CDR3 DNA: TGTGCCAGCAGCTTAACAACAGGGTCCTACAATGAGCAGTTCTTC; CDR3 protein: CASSLTTGSYNEQFF
clone size: few; D gene: -; V gene: TRBV7-9; J gene: TRBJ1-1; CDR3 DNA: TGTGCCAGCAGCCGAGGGGGAACTGAAGCTTTCTTT; CDR3 protein: CASSRGGTEAFF
clone size: few; D gene: TRBD1; V gene: TRBV7-9; J gene: TRBJ1-5; CDR3 DNA: TGTGCCAGCAGCCAAGACAGGGTTGGAGGCAATCAGCCCCAGCATTTT; CDR3 protein: CASSQDRVGGNQPQHF
clone size: -; D gene: -; V gene: TRBV29-1; J gene: TRBJ2-7; CDR3 DNA: TGCAGCGTTAGCAGGTCCTACGAGCAGTACTTC; CDR3 protein: CSVSRSYEQYF
clone size: -; D gene: TRBD1; V gene: TRBV4-2; J gene: TRBJ2-7; CDR3 DNA: TGTGCCAGCAGCCTTGAGGCGGGTCCGGACAGGGGACACGAGCAGTACTTC; CDR3 protein: CASSLEAGPDRGHEQYF
clone size: -; D gene: -; V gene: TRBV30; J gene: TRBJ1-5; CDR3 DNA: TGTGCCTGCAAAGGGCGGGGGCTACCCAATCAGCCCCAGCATTTT; CDR3 protein: CACKGRGLPNQPQHF
clone size: once; D gene: TRBD2; V gene: TRBV15; J gene: TRBJ2-1; CDR3 DNA: TGTGCCACCAGCAGAACGGGACTGGCCCCGGGGGGGCAGTTCTTC; CDR3 protein: CATSRTGLAPGGQFF
clone size: -; D gene: TRBD1; V gene: TRBV7-3; J gene: TRBJ2-1; CDR3 DNA: TGTGCCAGCAGCTTAGAGGGCCTAGGGACAGGGGGATCGGAGCAGTTCTTC; CDR3 protein: CASSLEGLGTGGSEQFF
clone size: -; D gene: -; V gene: TRBV12-3/TRBV12-4; J gene: TRBJ2-5; CDR3 DNA: TGTGCCAGCACCCAACAGGTCCAAGAGACCCAGTACTTC; CDR3 protein: CASTQQVQETQYF
clone size: -; D gene: -; V gene: TRBV11-2; J gene: TRBJ1-2; CDR3 DNA: TGTGCCAGCAGCCCCGGCCAGGGCTTTGGCTACACCTTC; CDR3 protein: CASSPGQGFGYTF
clone size: -; D gene: -; V gene: TRBV3-1/TRBV3-2; J gene: TRBJ1-5; CDR3 DNA: TGTGCCAGCAGCCAAGGGGTCGGGGGGGCCCAGCATTTT; CDR3 protein: CASSQGVGGAQHF
clone size: -; D gene: -; V gene: TRBV11-2; J gene: TRBJ2-7; CDR3 DNA: TGTGCCAGCAGCTTGACAGACCCCTACGAGCAGTACTTC; CDR3 protein: CASSLTDPYEQYF
clone size: -; D gene: TRBD1; V gene: TRBV6-2/TRBV6-3; J gene: TRBJ1-2; CDR3 DNA: TGTGCCAGCAGTTCAGGGGGCCGAAAGTATGGCTACACCTTC; CDR3 protein: CASSSGGRKYGYTF
clone size: once; D gene: -; V gene: TRBV20-1; J gene: TRBJ2-7; CDR3 DNA: TGCAGTGCTAGTCCCGGGACTTTTTACTCCACCTCCTACGAGCAGTACTTC; CDR3 protein: CSASPGTFYSTSYEQYF
clone size: -; D gene: -; V gene: TRBV11-1; J gene: TRBJ1-3; CDR3 DNA: TGTGCCAGCAGCTTAGCGGACAGCAGCTCTGGAAACACCATATATTTT; CDR3 protein: CASSLADSSSGNTIYF